This T cell receptor (beta chain) was found in a study of Ad26.COV2.S vaccination and SARS-CoV-2 variants listed by TCRdb under 2021. With respect to the entire study: Donors in the vaccine arm were drawn from COV1001, a multicentre, randomized, double-blind, placebo-controlled phase I-IIa trial testing Ad26.COV2.S in healthy adults. Ad26.COV2.S was given intramuscularly at 5x10^10 or 1x10^11 viral particles, as a single shot or as two shots 56 days apart. Sequencing of the TCRbeta repertoire served to evaluate the specificity and breadth of SARS-CoV-2-reactive T cell receptors following Ad26.COV2.S vaccination. The TCR-sequenced set comprised approximately 32 samples: some 20 Ad26.COV2.S vaccine recipients, 5 placebo recipients and 8 SARS-CoV-2 convalescent individuals. Participants in the trial were split at random into five groups of five each, receiving low-dose or high-dose Ad26.COV2.S once or twice, or else placebo on both occasions. Investigators remained blinded to trial group allocation during experiments and outcome assessment. Summary of the overall study and its limitations: Ad26.COV2.S recipients had higher spike-specific TCR breadth than placebo recipients (P = 0.0014). The authors noted that total T cell responses may have been underestimated by the TCR breadth and depth analyses. After vaccination, substantial breadth of spike-specific CD8+ and CD4+ T cell responses was reported. Vaccine and placebo recipients had similar non-spike TCR breadth, a finding consistent with the vaccine containing only spike. Comparing responses between vaccine doses or regimens was not something the study was powered to do.

The sample's treatment or condition label, decoded: roughly 20 received Ad26.COV2.S at low or high dose, single or two shots; several received placebo; per-sample allocation not given. Repertoires of vaccine and placebo recipients were sequenced from samples collected on day 63 after the first injection. In Cohort 1b, 25 to 30 adults aged 18-55 years were enrolled at a single site in Boston, USA, between 29 July and 7 August 2020. As a vaccine, Ad26.COV2.S was a replication-incompetent adenovirus type 26 vector that expressed a prefusion-stabilized SARS-CoV-2 spike protein derived from the original Wuhan strain. From a lookup of the germline V gene, CDR1 and CDR2 are SGDLS and YYNGEE. Trimming takes 3 bases off V and 4 bases off J; junction bases not matched to a gene: 5. The CDR3 measures 14 amino acids from cysteine to phenylalanine. The CDR3 DNA has 42 bases and is translated from base 1. The immunoSEQ Assay was the method used to sequence TCRbeta CDR3 regions. After extraction, genomic DNA underwent amplification by bias-controlled multiplex PCR, followed by high-throughput sequencing. In the authors' own workflow: To quantify the absolute abundance of every unique TCRbeta CDR3 region, sequences were collapsed and filtered. T cell fraction was estimated by normalization of TCRbeta template counts to usable DNA, with usable DNA being measured through amplification of reference genes present in all nucleated cells. Repertoire TCRs were annotated as SARS-CoV-2-specific by exact matching of V gene, CDR3 amino acid sequence and J gene to a known reactive TCR set. MIRA supplied the reference SARS-CoV-2 TCR set, which was filtered for enrichment in COVID-19-positive ImmuneCODE repertoires so that public or cross-reactive TCRs were removed. Drawing on the MIRA antigens, annotated TCRs were analysed further at the level of specific ORF or position within ORF. Breadth was defined as annotated unique rearrangements over total unique productive rearrangements; depth was the summed frequency of those rearrangements. Group comparisons of TCR breadth used two-sided Wilcoxon rank-sum tests. The immuneACCESS repertoire file appears here via TCRdb, limited to in-frame rearrangements. These files lack a portion of the clones; in checked studies, under half of the deficit traces to unresolved V genes, and the cause of the others is not known. V and J calls and clone size are those listed in that table; D and trimming were worked out from the DNA. The table for this sample lists over 400,000 clones; roughly 87% of them were counted only once. Clones ranked in the top ten supply around 4.5% of the sample.

As regards this clone: What antigen it recognizes has not been identified. The sample holds no much larger clone one base away, and base qualities are not on file.

The sample consisted of peripheral blood, taken in a trial of Ad26.COV2.S vaccine versus placebo. The sequence is built from TRBV9 and TRBJ2-3; 7 junctional bases match TRBD1. The receptor's source is a person between 18 and 59 years old who received the Ad26.COV2.S COVID-19 vaccine or a placebo. CDR3 sequence: CASSGGGEADTQYF. The nucleotides are TGTGCCAGCAGCGGAGGGGGCGAGGCAGATACGCAGTATTTT.